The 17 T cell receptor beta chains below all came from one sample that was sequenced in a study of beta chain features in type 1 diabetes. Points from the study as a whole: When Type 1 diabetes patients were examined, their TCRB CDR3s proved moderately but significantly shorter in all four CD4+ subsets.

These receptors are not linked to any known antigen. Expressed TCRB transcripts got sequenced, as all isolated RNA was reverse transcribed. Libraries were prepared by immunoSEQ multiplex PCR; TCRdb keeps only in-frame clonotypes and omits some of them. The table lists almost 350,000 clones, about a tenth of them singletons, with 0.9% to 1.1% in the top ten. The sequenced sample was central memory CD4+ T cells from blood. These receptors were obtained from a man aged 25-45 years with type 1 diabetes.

CDR3 nucleotide sequence: TGTGCCAGCAGCGACGGGACTAGCGGAGAGACCCAGTACTTC. Translation: CASSDGTSGETQYF. The chain uses TRBV5-4 and TRBJ2-5; 11 bases match TRBD2. The junction had 3 bases not matched to a gene; V was cut back by 4 bases and J by 4 bases. Germline values: CDR1 SGHNT, CDR2 YYREEE (reference sequence). CDR3 length equals 14 residues.

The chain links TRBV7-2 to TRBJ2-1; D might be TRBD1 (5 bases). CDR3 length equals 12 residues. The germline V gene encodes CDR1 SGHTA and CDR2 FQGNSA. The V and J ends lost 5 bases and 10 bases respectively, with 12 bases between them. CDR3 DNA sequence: TGTGCCAGCAGCCGAACGACAGACGAGCAGTTCTTC. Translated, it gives CASSRTTDEQFF.

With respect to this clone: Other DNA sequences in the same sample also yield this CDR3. The CDR3 spells CASSFPGRLNQPQHF. CDR3 bases: TGTGCCAGCAGTTTCCCGGGACGCCTCAATCAGCCCCAGCATTTT. The chain carries TRBV28 and TRBJ1-5; D possibly corresponds to TRBD1 (5 bases). Germline V gene sequence: CDR1 MDHEN, CDR2 SYDVKM. This CDR3 is built from 15 residues. V gave up 3 bases and J gave up 3 bases, with 12 bases separating them.

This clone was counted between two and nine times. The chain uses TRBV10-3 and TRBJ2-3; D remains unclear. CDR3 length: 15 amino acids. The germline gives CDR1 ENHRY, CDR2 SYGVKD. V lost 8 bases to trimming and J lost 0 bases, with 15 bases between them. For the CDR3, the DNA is TGTGCCATCGGATCCCACGAATTTAGCACAGATACGCAGTATTTT. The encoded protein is CAIGSHEFSTDTQYF.

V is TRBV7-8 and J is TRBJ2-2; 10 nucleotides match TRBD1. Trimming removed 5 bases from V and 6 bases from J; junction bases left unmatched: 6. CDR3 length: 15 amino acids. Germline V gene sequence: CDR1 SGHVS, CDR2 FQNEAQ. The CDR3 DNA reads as TGTGCCAGCAGCATCCGGGACAGGGGATCCGGGGAGCTGTTTTTT. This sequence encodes CASSIRDRGSGELFF.

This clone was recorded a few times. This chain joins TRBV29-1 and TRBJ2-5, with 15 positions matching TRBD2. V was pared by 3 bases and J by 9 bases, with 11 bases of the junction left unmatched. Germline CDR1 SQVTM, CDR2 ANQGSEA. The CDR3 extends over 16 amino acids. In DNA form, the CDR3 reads TGCAGCGTTGACCCCCCGGGACTAGCGGGGGGTGAGGCCCAGTACTTC. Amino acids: CSVDPPGLAGGEAQYF.

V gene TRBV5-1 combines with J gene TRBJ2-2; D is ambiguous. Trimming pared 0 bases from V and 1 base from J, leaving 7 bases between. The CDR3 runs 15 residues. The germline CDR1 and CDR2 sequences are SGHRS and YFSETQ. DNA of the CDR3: TGCGCCAGCAGCTTGGGCGCGGAGAACACCGGGGAGCTGTTTTTT. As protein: CASSLGAENTGELFF.

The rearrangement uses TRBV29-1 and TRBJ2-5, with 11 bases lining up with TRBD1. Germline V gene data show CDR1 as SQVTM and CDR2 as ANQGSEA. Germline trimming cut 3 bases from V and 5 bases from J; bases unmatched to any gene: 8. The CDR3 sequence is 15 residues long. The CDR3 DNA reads TGCAGCGTTGACGTGGCGGACAGGGGGCTGGAGACCCAGTACTTC. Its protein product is CSVDVADRGLETQYF.

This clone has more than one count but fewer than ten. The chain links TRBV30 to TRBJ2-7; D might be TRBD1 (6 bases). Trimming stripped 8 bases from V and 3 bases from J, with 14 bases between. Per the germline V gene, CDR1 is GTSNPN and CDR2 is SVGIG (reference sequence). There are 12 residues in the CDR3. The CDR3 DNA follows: TGTGCCAGCACAGGGAAAGTCTACGAGCAGTACTTC. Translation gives CASTGKVYEQYF. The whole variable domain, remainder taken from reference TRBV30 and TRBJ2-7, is SQTIHQWPATLVQPVGSPLSLECTVEGTSNPNLYWYRQAAGRGLQLLFYSVGIGQISSEVPQNLSASRPQDRQFILSSKKLLLSDSGFYLCASTGKVYEQYFGPGTRLTVT.

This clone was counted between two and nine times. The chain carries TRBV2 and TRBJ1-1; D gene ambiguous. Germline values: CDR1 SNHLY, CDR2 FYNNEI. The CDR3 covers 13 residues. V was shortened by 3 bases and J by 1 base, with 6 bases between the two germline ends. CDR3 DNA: TGTGCCAGCAGTGAGCAACCGAACACTGAAGCTTTCTTT. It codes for CASSEQPNTEAFF.

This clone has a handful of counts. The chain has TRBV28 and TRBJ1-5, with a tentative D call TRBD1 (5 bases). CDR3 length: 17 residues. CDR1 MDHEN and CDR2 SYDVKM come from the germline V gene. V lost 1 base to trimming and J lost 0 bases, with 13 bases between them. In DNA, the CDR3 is TGTGCCAGCAGTTTATCGAGGGGCCGATATAGCAATCAGCCCCAGCATTTT. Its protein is CASSLSRGRYSNQPQHF.

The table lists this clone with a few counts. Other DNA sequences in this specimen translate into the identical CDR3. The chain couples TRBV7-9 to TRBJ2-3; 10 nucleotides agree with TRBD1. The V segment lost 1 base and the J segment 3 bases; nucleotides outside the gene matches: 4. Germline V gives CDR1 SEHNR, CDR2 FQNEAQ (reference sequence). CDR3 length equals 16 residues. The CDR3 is CASSLGGQGSTDTQYF. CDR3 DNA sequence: TGTGCCAGCAGCTTAGGGGGACAGGGGTCGACAGATACGCAGTATTTT.

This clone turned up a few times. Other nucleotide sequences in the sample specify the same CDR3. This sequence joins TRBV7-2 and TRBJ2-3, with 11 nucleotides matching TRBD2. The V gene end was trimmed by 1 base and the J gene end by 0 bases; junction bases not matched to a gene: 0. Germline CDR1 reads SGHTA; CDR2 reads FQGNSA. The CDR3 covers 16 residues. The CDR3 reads CASSLVAGGSTDTQYF. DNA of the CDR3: TGTGCCAGCAGCTTAGTAGCGGGGGGGAGCACAGATACGCAGTATTTT.

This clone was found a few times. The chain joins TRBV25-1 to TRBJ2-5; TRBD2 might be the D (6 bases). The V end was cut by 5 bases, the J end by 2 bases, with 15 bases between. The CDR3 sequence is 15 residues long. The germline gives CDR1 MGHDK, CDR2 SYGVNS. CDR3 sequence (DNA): TGTGCCAGCAGTCAGGCGGGAAGGAAACAAGAGACCCAGTACTTC. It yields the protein CASSQAGRKQETQYF. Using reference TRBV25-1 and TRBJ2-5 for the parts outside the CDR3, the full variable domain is EADIYQTPRYLVIGTGKKITLECSQTMGHDKMYWYQQDPGMELHLIHYSYGVNSTEKGDLSSESTVSRIRTEHFPLTLESARPSHTSQYLCASSQAGRKQETQYFGPGTRLLVL.

CDR3 protein: CASSLVAWAEAFF. The CDR3 bases are TGTGCCAGCAGCTTAGTAGCTTGGGCTGAAGCTTTCTTT. This chain joins TRBV11-2 and TRBJ1-1; D is uncertain. This CDR3 comprises 13 residues. CDR1 SGHAT and CDR2 FQNNGV come from the germline V gene. V lost 1 base and J lost 6, with 9 bases in between. Looking up the rest from reference TRBV11-2 and TRBJ1-1 gives the full variable domain: EAGVAQSPRYKIIEKRQSVAFWCNPISGHATLYWYQQILGQGPKLLIQFQNNGVVDDSQLPKDRFSAERLKGVDSTLKIQPAKLEDSAVYLCASSLVAWAEAFFGQGTRLTVV.

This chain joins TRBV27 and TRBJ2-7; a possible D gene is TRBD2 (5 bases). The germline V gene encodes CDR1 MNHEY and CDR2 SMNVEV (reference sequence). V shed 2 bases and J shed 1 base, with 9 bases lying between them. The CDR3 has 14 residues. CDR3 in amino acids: CASSLTRESYEQYF. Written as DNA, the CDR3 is TGTGCCAGCAGTTTAACTCGGGAATCCTACGAGCAGTACTTC.

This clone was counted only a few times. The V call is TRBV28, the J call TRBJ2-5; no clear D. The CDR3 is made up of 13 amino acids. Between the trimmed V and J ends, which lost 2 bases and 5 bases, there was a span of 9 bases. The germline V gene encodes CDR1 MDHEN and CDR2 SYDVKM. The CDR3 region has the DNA TGTGCCAGCAGTTTACCGACTGGGGAGACCCAGTACTTC. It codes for CASSLPTGETQYF. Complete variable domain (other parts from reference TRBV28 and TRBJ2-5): DVKVTQSSRYLVKRTGEKVFLECVQDMDHENMFWYRQDPGLGLRLIYFSYDVKMKEKGDIPEGYSVSREKKERFSLILESASTNQTSMYLCASSLPTGETQYFGPGTRLLVL.